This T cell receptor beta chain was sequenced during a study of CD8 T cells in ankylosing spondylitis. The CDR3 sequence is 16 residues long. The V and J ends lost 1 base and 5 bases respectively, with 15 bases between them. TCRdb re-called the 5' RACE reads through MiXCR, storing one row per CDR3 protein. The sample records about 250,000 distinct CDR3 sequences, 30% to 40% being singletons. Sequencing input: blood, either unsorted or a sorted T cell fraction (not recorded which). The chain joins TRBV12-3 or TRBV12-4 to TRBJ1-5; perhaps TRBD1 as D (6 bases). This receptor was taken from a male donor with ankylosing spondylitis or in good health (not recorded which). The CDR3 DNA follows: TGTGCCAGCAGTTTAGGGAGGGGGGCCTGGGATCAGCCCCAGCATTTT. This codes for CASSLGRGAWDQPQHF.